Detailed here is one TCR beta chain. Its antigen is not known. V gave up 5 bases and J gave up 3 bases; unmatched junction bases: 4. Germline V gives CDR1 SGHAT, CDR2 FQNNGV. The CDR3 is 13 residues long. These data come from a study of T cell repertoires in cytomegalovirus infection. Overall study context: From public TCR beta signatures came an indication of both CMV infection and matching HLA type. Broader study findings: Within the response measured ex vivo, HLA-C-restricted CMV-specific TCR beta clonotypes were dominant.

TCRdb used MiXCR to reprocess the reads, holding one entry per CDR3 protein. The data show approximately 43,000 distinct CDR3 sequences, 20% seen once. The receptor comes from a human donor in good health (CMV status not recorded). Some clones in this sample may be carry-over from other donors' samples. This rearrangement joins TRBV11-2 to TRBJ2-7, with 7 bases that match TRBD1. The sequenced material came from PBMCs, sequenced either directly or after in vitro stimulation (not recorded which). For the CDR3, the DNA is TGTGCCAGCAGCCTCTGGACAGGCTACGAGCAGTACGTC. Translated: CASSLWTGYEQYV.